The clone carrying this TCR beta chain was seen at least ten times. Antigen: not known. Between the trimmed V and J ends, which lost 2 bases and 2 bases, there was a span of 9 bases. Germline CDR1 and CDR2: DFQATT and SNEGSKA (reference sequence). This CDR3 comprises 13 residues. This entry is derived from a study of T-cell memory formation after mild COVID-19. Regarding the study as a whole: Pre-infection memory held some responding clones, suggesting pre-existing cross-reactive T cells responded. Later expanders leaned CD4+, whereas clones that contracted between day 15 and 85 were balanced CD4/CD8. Researchers report contracting CD4+ clones mostly in CM and EM, with CD8+ clones in EMRA.

TCRdb processed the 5' RACE reads anew with MiXCR; each CDR3 protein has one entry. Counted here are about 100,000 distinct CDR3 sequences, approximately 12% occurring once; the ten biggest clones make up roughly two fifths. Sequencing was performed on PBMCs or a T cell subset sorted from them (not recorded which). This sequence originates from a man aged 18-30 years who had mild COVID-19 (a few samples of this study predate the infection). Cell type and time point are not known. The chain joins TRBV20-1 to TRBJ1-1; weak D call: TRBD1 (6 bases). In nucleotides, the CDR3 is TGCAGTGCTAGACCCAGGGGAAACACTGAAGCTTTCTTT. Amino acids: CSARPRGNTEAFF.